This T cell receptor beta chain was recorded in a study of resident and recirculating memory T cells in vitiligo (dated by TCRdb to 2016 to 2018). At the level of the whole study: For TCR beta sequencing, each of a few stable vitiligo patients provided PBMCs and epidermis from shave biopsies taken at two lesional sites and two nonlesional sites. Samples were homogenized without cell sorting just before genomic DNA extraction with the Qiagen DNeasy Blood & Tissue Kit. Human TCR beta sequencing was used to test whether specific clones in lesional vitiligo skin differed from clones in nonlesional skin and blood.

Points the paper makes about the study in general: TCR sequences were not found to be conserved across biopsy sites or patients, suggesting that different lesions are infiltrated by different T cell clones, a pattern described as private specificity. No single dominant TCR clone was found, and clonality differed from one vitiligo lesion to another. Mechanistic studies in the future are needed to assess how much the detected T cell clones and the human Trm pools versus Tcm pools each contribute. By overlap and correlation analysis, no significant repertoire overlap was shown between biopsies, even within a single patient, except for each lesion compared with itself.

TCR beta chains were amplified from genomic DNA using the immunoSEQ hsTCRB kit. TCR beta libraries were sequenced on an Illumina MiSeq instrument by the immunoSEQ service. In the authors' own workflow: The immunoSEQ Analyzer was used to analyze the repertoire data. TCRdb provides this immuneACCESS table in a form limited to in-frame rearrangements. Some clones are lacking; in checked studies, under half of them reflect an unresolved V gene, and why the rest are absent is not known. The DNA was the basis for D and trimming; V, J and clone size are from that table. The sample has 35,000 to 45,000 clones on record, 80% to 95% of them singletons. The top ten constitute about 4.6% of the sample. Deletion took 8 bases off V and 8 bases off J, with a span of 12 bases between the germline ends. Taken from cysteine to phenylalanine, the CDR3 has 11 residues. The DNA shown is the 33-base CDR3, in frame from base 1. From a lookup of the germline V gene (reference sequence), CDR1 and CDR2 are LNHNV and YYDKDF.

A note on this clone: There is no known antigen for this receptor. No base quality information exists; no much larger clone differs at one position.

Stable vitiligo was defined as no change in lesions over the previous 6 months. Stable patients also had to lack confetti depigmentation, a clinical sign of active vitiligo. Anyone who had been treated within the previous three months was excluded from the study. Ficoll density gradient centrifugation was used to isolate PBMCs from heparinized blood, after which the PBMCs were flash-frozen. Material: blood. The clonotype originates from a male donor with vitiligo. Recombination joined TRBV15 with TRBJ1-2; no D gene can be assigned with confidence. CDR3 reads: CATLDATGYTF. The DNA sequence is TGTGCCACCCTTGATGCTACGGGCTACACCTTC. Reference TRBV15 and TRBJ1-2 genes cover what lies past the CDR3, so the full variable domain is DAMVIQNPRYQVTQFGKPVTLSCSQTLNHNVMYWYQQKSSQAPKLLFHYYDKDFNNEADTPDNFQSRRPNTSFCFLDIRSPGLGDTAMYLCATLDATGYTFGSGTRLTVV.